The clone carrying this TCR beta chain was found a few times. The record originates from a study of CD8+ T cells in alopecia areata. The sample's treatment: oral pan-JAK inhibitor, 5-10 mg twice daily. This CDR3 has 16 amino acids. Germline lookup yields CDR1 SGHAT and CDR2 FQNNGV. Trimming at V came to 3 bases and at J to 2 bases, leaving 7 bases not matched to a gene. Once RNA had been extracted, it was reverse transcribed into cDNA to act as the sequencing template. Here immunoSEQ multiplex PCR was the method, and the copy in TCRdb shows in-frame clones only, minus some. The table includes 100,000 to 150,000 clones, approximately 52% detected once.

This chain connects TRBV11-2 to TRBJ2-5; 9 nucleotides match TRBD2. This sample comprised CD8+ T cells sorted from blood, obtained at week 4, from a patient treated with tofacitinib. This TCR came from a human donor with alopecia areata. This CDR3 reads CASSFRVAGDQETQYF. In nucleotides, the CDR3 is TGTGCCAGCAGCTTTCGAGTAGCGGGGGATCAAGAGACCCAGTACTTC.